A selection of T cell receptor beta chains follows, all from one sample in a study of cytomegalovirus exposure and HLA in healthy donors. Here immunoSEQ multiplex PCR was the method, and the copy in TCRdb shows in-frame clones only, minus some. The data hold about 170,000 clones, with roughly three quarters observed a single time. The sequenced sample consisted of PBMCs. All receptors derive from a woman in her forties or fifties in good health and CMV-seronegative. CDR3s include the opening cysteine and the closing phenylalanine or tryptophan. The D gene is left open where the match is weak.

>TRBV25-1|TRBJ2-7|TRBD1
CASSDWDRGDEQYF
>TRBV28|TRBJ2-2|NA
CASRHQGKATGELFF
>TRBV19|TRBJ2-7|TRBD1
CASSSGTGVPYEQYF
>TRBV5-1|TRBJ2-3|TRBD2
CASSWLAGGSTDTQYF
>TRBV18|TRBJ1-1|NA
CASSPLRQAVDTEAFF
>TRBV7-8|TRBJ2-7|NA
CASSLQSYEQYF
>TRBV10-1|TRBJ1-1|NA
CASSETGRNTEAFF
>TRBV11-3|TRBJ2-3|NA
CASSSGPTDTQYF
>TRBV28|TRBJ2-7|NA
CASSLGQEIYEQYF
>TRBV7-3|TRBJ2-1|TRBD2
CASSPNSGSYNEQFF